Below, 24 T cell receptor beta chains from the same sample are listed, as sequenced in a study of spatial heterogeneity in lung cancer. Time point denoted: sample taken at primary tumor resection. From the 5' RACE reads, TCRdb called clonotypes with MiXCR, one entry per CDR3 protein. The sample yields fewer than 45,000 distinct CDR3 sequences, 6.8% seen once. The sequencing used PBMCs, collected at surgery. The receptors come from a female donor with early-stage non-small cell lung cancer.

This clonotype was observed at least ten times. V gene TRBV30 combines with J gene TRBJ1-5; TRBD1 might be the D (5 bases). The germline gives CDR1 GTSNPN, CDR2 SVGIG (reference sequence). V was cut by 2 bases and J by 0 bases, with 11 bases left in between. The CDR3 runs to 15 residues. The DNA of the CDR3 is TGTGCCTGGAGTCCCCGGACACATAGCAATCAGCCCCAGCATTTT. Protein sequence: CAWSPRTHSNQPQHF.

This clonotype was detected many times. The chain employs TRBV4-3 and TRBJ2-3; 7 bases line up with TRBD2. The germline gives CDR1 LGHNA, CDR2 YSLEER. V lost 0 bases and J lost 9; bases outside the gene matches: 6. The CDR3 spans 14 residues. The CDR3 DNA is TGCGCCAGCAGCCAAGATGGAGGGGAGGGAACGCAGTATTTT. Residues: CASSQDGGEGTQYF.

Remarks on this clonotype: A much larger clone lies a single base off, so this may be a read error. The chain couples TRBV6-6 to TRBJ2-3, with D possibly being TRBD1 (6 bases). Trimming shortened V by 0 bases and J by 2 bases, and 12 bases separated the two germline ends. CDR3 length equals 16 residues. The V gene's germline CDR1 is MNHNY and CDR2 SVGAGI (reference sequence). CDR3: CASSYSGGRDTDTQYF. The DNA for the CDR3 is TGTGCCAGCAGTTACTCAGGGGGAAGGGACACAGATACGCAGTATTTT.

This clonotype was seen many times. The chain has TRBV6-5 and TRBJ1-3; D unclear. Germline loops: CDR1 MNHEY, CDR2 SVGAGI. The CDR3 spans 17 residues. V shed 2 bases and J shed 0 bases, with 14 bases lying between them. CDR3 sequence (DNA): TGTGCCAGCAGTTACGAGATGGGCCTTAGCTCTGGAAACACCATATATTTT. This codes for CASSYEMGLSSGNTIYF.

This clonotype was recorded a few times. The CDR3 loop reads CASSEPPRDSSNSPLHF. The CDR3 DNA reads TGTGCCAGCAGTGAACCCCCCCGAGATTCTTCTAATTCACCCCTCCACTTT. The chain couples TRBV6-1 to TRBJ1-6; no clear D gene. This CDR3 is 17 amino acids long. Germline V gene lookup returns CDR1 MNHNS and CDR2 SASEGT. V was pared by 2 bases and J by 6 bases, with 17 bases between.

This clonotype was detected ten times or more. The CDR3 sequence: CSAEPADSNYGYTF. In DNA form, the CDR3 reads TGCAGTGCCGAGCCGGCAGACTCTAACTATGGCTACACCTTC. This chain joins TRBV20-1 and TRBJ1-2; D is uncertain. The CDR3 contains 14 residues. V lost 6 bases and J 0 bases, leaving 14 bases between the germline ends. Per germline, CDR1 DFQATT and CDR2 SNEGSKA (reference sequence).

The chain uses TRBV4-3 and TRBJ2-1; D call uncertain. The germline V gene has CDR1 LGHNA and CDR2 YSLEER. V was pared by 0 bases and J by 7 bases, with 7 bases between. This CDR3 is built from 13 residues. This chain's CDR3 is CASSQEEGNEQFF. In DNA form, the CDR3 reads TGCGCCAGCAGCCAAGAAGAAGGAAATGAGCAGTTCTTC.

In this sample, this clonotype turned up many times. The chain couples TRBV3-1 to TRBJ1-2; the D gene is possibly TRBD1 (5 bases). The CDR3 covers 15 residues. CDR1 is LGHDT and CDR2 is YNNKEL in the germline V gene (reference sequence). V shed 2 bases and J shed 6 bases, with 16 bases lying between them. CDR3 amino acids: CASSQYGRDRNGYTF. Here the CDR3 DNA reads TGTGCCAGCAGCCAATACGGTAGGGACCGGAATGGCTACACCTTC.

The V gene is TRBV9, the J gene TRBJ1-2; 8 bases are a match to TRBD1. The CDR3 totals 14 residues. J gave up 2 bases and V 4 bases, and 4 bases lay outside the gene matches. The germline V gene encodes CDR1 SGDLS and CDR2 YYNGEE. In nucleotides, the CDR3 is TGTGCCAGCAGCTCCCGGACAGGGAACTATGGCTACACCTTC. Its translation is CASSSRTGNYGYTF.

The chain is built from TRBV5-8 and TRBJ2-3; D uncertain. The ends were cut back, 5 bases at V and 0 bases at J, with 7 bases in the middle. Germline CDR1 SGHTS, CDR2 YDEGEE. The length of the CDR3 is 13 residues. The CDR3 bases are TGTGCCAGCAGGAGGTCTAGCACAGATACGCAGTATTTT. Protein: CASRRSSTDTQYF.

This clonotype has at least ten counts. For the CDR3, the DNA is TGTGCCACCGCCTTGGTAGGCGCAGATACGCAGTATTTT. This encodes CATALVGADTQYF. The chain recombines TRBV14 with TRBJ2-3, with D hard to call. Germline values: CDR1 SGHDN, CDR2 FVKESK. Between the trimmed V and J ends, which lost 10 bases and 4 bases, there was a span of 15 bases. The CDR3 totals 13 residues.

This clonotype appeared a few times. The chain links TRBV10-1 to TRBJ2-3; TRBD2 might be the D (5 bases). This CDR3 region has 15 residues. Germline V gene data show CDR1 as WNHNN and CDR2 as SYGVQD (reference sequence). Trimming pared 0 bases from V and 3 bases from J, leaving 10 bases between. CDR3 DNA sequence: TGCGCCAGCAGTGAGTCGGCGAGGGCTACAGATACGCAGTATTTT. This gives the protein CASSESARATDTQYF.

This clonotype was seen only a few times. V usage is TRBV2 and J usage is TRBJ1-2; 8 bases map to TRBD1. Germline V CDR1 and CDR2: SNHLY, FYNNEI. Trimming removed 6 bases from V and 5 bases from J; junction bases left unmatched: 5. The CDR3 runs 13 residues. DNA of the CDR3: TGTGCCAGCAGGGCGGACAGGGCTTATGGCTACACCTTC. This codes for CASRADRAYGYTF. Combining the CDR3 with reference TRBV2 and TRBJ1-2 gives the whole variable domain EPEVTQTPSHQVTQMGQEVILRCVPISNHLYFYWYRQILGQKVEFLVSFYNNEISEKSEIFDDQFSVERPDGSNFTLKIRSTKLEDSAMYFCASRADRAYGYTFGSGTRLTVV.

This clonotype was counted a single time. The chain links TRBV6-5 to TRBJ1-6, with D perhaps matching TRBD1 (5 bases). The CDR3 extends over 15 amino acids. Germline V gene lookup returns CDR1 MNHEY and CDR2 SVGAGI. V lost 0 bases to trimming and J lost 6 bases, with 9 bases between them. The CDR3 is CASSYSGVGNSPLHF. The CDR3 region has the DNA TGTGCCAGCAGTTACTCAGGGGTGGGTAATTCACCCCTCCACTTT.

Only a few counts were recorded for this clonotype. The chain's CDR3 is CASNRLADTQYF. The CDR3 DNA reads TGTGCCAGCAACAGGCTTGCAGATACGCAGTATTTT. The chain links TRBV2 to TRBJ2-3; TRBD1 is a possible D gene (5 bases). The germline V and J ends were trimmed by 7 bases and 4 bases, with 9 bases remaining between them. CDR3 length equals 12 residues. Per germline, CDR1 SNHLY and CDR2 FYNNEI. Full variable domain (outside the CDR3, taken from reference TRBV2 and TRBJ2-3): EPEVTQTPSHQVTQMGQEVILRCVPISNHLYFYWYRQILGQKVEFLVSFYNNEISEKSEIFDDQFSVERPDGSNFTLKIRSTKLEDSAMYFCASNRLADTQYFGPGTRLTVL.

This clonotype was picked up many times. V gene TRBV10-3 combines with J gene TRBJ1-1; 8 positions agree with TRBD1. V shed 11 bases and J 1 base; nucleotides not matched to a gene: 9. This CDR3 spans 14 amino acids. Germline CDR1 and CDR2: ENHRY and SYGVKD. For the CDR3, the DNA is TGTGCCGCCGGTTATGGGACAGGGAACACTGAAGCTTTCTTT. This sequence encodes CAAGYGTGNTEAFF.

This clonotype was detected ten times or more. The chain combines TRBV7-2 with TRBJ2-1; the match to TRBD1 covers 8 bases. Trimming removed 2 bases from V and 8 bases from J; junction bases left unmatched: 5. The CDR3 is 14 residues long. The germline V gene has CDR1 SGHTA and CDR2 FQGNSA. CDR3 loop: CASSLSRGRDEQFF. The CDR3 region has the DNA TGTGCCAGCAGCTTAAGCAGGGGGCGCGATGAGCAGTTCTTC.

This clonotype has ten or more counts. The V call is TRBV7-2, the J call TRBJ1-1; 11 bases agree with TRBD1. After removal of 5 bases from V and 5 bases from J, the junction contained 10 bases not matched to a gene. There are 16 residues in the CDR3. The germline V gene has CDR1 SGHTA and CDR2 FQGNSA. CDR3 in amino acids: CASSTWTGGRRTEAFF. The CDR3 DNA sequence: TGTGCCAGCAGCACCTGGACAGGGGGCAGGAGGACTGAAGCTTTCTTT.

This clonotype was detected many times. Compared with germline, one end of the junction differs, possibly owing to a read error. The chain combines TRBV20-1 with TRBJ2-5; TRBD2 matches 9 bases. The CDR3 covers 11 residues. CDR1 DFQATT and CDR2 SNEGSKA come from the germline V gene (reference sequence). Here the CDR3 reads CSAPWRLAVLF. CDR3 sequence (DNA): TGCAGTGCCCCGTGGAGACTAGCGGTGCTCTTC.

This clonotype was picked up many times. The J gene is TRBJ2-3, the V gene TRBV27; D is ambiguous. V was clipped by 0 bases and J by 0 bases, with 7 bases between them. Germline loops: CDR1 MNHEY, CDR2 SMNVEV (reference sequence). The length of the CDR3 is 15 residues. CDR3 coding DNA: TGTGCCAGCAGTTTATCTTGGGCTAGCACAGATACGCAGTATTTT. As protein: CASSLSWASTDTQYF.

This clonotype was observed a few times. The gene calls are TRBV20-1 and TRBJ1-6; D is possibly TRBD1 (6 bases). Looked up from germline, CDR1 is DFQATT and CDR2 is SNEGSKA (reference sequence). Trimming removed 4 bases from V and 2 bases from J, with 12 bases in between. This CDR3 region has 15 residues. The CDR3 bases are TGCAGTGCTAACATACAGGGACCCTATAATTCACCCCTCCACTTT. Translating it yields CSANIQGPYNSPLHF.

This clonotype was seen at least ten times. Here the CDR3 reads CASSLFQGTSSYNEQFF. DNA for the CDR3: TGTGCCAGCAGCTTGTTTCAGGGGACAAGCTCCTACAATGAGCAGTTCTTC. The chain recombines TRBV7-2 with TRBJ2-1, with TRBD1 as a possible D gene (6 bases). Germline CDR1 SGHTA, CDR2 FQGNSA. Trimming cost V 3 bases and J 0 bases, with 15 bases left between them. The CDR3 is 17 residues long.

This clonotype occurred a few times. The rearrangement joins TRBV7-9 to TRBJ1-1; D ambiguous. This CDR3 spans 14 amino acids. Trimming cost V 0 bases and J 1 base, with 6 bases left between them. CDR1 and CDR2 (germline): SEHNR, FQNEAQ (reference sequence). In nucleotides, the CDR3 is TGTGCCAGCAGCTTAGCCCCCGGGAACACTGAAGCTTTCTTT. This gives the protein CASSLAPGNTEAFF.

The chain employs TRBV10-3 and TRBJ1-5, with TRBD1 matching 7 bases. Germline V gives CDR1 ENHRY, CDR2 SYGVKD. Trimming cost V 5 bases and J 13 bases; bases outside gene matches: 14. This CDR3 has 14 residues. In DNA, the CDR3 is TGTGCCATCAGTTTAGGGGGCGCGGGTAAAAAACAGCATTTT. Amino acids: CAISLGGAGKKQHF.